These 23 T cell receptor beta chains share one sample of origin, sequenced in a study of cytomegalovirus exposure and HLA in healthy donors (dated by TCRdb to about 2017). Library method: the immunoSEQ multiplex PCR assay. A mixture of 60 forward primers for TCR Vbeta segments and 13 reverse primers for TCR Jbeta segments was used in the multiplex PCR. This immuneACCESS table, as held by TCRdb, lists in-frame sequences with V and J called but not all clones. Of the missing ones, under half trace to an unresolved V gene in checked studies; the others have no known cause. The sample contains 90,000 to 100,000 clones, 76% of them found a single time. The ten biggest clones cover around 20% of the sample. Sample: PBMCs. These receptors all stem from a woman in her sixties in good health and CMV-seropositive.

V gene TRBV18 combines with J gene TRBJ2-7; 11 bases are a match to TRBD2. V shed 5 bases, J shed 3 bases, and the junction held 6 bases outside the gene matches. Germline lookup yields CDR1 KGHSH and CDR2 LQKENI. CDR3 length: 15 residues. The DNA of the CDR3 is TGTGCCAGCTCATCGACCGGGACTAGCGGCTACGAGCAGTACTTC. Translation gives CASSSTGTSGYEQYF.

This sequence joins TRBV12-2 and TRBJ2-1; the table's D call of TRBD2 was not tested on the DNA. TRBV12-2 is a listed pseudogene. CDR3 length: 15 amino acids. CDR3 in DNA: TGTGCAAGTCGCCTCACTAGCGGGAGCTACAATGAGCAGTTCTTC. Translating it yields CASRLTSGSYNEQFF.

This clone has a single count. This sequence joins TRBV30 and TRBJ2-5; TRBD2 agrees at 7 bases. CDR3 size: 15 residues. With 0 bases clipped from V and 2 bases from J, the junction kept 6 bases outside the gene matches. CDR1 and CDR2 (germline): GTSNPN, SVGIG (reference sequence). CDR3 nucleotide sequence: TGTGCCTGGAGTGTATTCGGGCGGGAGCAAGAGACCCAGTACTTC. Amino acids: CAWSVFGREQETQYF. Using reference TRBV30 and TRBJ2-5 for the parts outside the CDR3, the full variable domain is SQTIHQWPATLVQPVGSPLSLECTVEGTSNPNLYWYRQAAGRGLQLLFYSVGIGQISSEVPQNLSASRPQDRQFILSSKKLLLSDSGFYLCAWSVFGREQETQYFGPGTRLLVL.

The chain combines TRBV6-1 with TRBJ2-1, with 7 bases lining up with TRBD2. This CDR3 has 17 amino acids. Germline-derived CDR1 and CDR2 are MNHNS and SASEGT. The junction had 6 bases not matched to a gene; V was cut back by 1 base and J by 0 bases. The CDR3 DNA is TGTGCCAGCAGTGAAGATTTAGGCGGGAGCTCCTACAATGAGCAGTTCTTC. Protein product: CASSEDLGGSSYNEQFF.

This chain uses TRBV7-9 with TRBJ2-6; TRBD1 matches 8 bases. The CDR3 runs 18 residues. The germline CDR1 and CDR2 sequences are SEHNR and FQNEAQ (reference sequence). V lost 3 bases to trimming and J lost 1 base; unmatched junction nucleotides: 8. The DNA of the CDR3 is TGTGCCAGCAGCTTCAGGGGGCCATTTCCATCTGGGGCCAACGTCCTGACTTTC. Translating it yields CASSFRGPFPSGANVLTF.

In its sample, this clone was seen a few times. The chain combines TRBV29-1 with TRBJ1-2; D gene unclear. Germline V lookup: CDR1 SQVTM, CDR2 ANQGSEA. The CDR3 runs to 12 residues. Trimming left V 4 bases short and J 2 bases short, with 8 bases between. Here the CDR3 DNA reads TGCAGCGTTGGAGGCGTCAACTATGGCTACACCTTC. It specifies CSVGGVNYGYTF.

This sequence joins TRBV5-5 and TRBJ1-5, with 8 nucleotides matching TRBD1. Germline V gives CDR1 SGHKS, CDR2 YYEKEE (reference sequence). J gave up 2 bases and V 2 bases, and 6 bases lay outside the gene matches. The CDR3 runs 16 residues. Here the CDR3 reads CASSFRDRLGNQPQHF. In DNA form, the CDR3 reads TGTGCCAGCAGCTTCCGGGACAGGCTTGGCAATCAGCCCCAGCATTTT.

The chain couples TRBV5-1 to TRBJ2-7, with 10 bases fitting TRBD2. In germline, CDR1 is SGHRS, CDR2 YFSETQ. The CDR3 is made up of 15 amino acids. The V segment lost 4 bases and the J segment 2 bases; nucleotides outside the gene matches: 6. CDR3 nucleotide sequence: TGCGCCAGCAGCCCGGGACTAGCGCCGACCTACGAGCAGTACTTC. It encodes CASSPGLAPTYEQYF.

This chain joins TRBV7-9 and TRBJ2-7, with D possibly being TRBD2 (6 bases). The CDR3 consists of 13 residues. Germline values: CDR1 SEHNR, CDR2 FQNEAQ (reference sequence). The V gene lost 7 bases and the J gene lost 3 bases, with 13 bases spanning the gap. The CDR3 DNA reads TGTGCCAGCACCCAGGGACTTTACTACGAGCAGTACTTC. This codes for CASTQGLYYEQYF.

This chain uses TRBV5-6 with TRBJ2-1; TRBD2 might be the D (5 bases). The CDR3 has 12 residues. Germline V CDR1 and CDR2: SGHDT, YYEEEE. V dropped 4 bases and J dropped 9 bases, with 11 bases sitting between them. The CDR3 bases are TGTGCCAGCAGCCGGCCGGCGGGTGAGCAGTTCTTC. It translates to CASSRPAGEQFF.

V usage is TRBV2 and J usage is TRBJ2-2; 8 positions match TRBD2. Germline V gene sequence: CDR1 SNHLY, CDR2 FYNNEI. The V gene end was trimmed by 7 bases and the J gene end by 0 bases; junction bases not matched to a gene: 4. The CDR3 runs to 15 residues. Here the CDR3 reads CASTKGLANTGELFF. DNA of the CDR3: TGTGCCAGCACGAAGGGACTAGCGAACACCGGGGAGCTGTTTTTT.

The chain's CDR3 is CASSVAGRGGEKLFF. The CDR3 DNA follows: TGTGCCAGCAGCGTAGCGGGAAGGGGAGGCGAAAAACTGTTTTTT. The V and J genes are TRBV9 and TRBJ1-4, with D possibly being TRBD1 (5 bases). V lost 0 bases to trimming and J lost 8 bases, with 14 bases between them. This CDR3 region has 15 residues. Germline-derived CDR1 and CDR2 are SGDLS and YYNGEE. The variable domain in full, with the rest retrieved from reference TRBV9 and TRBJ1-4, is DSGVTQTPKHLITATGQRVTLRCSPRSGDLSVYWYQQSLDQGLQFLIQYYNGEERAKGNILERFSAQQFPDLHSELNLSSLELGDSALYFCASSVAGRGGEKLFFGSGTQLSVL.

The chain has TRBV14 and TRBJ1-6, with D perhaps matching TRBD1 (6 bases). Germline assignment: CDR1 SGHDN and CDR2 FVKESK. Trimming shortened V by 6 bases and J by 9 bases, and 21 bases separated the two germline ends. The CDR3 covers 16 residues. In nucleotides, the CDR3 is TGTGCCAGCAGTCCGCTGGGGGCCGAGAGGAGTTCACCCCTCCACTTT. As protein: CASSPLGAERSSPLHF.

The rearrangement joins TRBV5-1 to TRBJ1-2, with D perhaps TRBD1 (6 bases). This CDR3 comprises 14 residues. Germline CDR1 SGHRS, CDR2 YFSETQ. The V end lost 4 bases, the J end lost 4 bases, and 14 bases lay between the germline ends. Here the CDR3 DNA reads TGCGCCAGCAGCGAAAGCAGGGGCCCCTATGGCTACACCTTC. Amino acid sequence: CASSESRGPYGYTF.

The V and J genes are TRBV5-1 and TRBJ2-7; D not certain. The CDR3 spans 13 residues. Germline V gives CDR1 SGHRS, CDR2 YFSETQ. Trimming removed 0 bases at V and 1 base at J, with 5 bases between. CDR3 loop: CASSLETSYEQYF. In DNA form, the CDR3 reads TGCGCCAGCAGCTTGGAGACTTCCTACGAGCAGTACTTC.

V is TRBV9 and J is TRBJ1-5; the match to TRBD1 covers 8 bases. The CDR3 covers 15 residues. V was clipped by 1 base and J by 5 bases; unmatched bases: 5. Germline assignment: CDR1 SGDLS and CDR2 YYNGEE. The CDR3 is CASSVQGQADQPQHF. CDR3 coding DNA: TGTGCCAGCAGCGTACAGGGACAGGCAGATCAGCCCCAGCATTTT.

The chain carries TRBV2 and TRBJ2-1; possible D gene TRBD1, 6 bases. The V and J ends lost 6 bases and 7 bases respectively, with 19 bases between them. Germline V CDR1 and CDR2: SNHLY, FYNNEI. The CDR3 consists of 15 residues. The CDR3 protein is CASSLVKGVGNEQFF. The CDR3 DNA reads TGTGCCAGCAGCCTAGTGAAGGGGGTGGGGAATGAGCAGTTCTTC.

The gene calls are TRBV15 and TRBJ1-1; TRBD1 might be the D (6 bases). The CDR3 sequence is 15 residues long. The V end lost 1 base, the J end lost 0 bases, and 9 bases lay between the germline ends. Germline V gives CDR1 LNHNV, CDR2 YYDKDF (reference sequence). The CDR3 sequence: CATSRGGTLNTEAFF. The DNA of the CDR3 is TGTGCCACCAGCAGAGGGGGGACACTGAACACTGAAGCTTTCTTT.

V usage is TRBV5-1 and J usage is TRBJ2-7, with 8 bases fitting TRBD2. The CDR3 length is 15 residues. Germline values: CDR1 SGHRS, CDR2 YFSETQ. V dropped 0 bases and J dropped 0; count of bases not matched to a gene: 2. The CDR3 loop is CASSLGLAYSYEQYF. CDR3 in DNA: TGCGCCAGCAGCTTGGGACTAGCGTACTCCTACGAGCAGTACTTC. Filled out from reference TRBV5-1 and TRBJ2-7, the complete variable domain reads KAGVTQTPRYLIKTRGQQVTLSCSPISGHRSVSWYQQTPGQGLQFLFEYFSETQRNKGNFPGRFSGRQFSNSRSEMNVSTLELGDSALYLCASSLGLAYSYEQYFGPGTRLTVT.

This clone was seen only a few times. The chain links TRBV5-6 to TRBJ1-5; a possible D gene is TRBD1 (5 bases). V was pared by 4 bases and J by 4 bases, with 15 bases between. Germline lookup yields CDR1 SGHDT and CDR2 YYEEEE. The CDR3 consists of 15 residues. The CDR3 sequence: CASSTTTDQNQPQHF. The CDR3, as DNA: TGTGCCAGCAGCACCACGACAGACCAGAATCAGCCCCAGCATTTT.

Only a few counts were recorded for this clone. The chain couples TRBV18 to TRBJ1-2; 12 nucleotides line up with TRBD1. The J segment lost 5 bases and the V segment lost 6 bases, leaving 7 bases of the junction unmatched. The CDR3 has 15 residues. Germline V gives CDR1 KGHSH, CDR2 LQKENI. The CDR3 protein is CASSPGTGGRYGYTF. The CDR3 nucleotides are TGTGCCAGCTCTCCCGGGACAGGGGGCCGGTATGGCTACACCTTC.

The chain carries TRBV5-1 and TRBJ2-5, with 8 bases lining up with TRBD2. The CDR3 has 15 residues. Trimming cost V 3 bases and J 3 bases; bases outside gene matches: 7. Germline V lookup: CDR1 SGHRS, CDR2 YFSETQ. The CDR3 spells CASSWGTSSEETQYF. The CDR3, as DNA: TGCGCCAGCAGCTGGGGGACTAGTAGCGAAGAGACCCAGTACTTC.

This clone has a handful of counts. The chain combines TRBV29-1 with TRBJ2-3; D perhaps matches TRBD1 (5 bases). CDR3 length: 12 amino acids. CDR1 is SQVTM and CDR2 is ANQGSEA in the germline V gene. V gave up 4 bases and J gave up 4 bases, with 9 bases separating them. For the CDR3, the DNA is TGCAGCGTTGCCCCAGGGCCAGATACGCAGTATTTT. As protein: CSVAPGPDTQYF.